The 8 T cell receptor beta chains below all came from one sample that was sequenced in a study of cytomegalovirus exposure and HLA in healthy donors. Vbeta (60) and Jbeta (13) primers were used in the PCR. Assay: immunoSEQ multiplex PCR; the TCRdb copy retains only in-frame clones and omits some. The profile shows about 110,000 clones, about 70% of them singletons. Sequencing input: PBMCs. All receptors derive from a young man in good health and CMV-seronegative.

The rearrangement uses TRBV11-2 and TRBJ2-1; 11 bases map to TRBD2. With V trimmed by 8 bases and J by 5 bases, 5 bases remained unmatched. The CDR3 spans 14 residues. Germline V gene sequence: CDR1 SGHAT, CDR2 FQNNGV. The CDR3 sequence is CASRGLAADNEQFF. The CDR3 bases are TGTGCCAGCCGGGGACTAGCGGCAGACAATGAGCAGTTCTTC.

The chain employs TRBV10-1 and TRBJ2-7, with D possibly being TRBD2 (6 bases). From germline, CDR1 is WNHNN and CDR2 SYGVQD (reference sequence). The CDR3 is 15 amino acids. Trimming left V 3 bases short and J 0 bases short, with 12 bases between. The CDR3 is CASSDSGLLSYEQYF. CDR3 DNA: TGCGCCAGCAGTGATTCGGGACTTCTCTCCTACGAGCAGTACTTC.

V and J are TRBV11-2 and TRBJ1-3; 7 bases line up with TRBD1. J lost 4 bases, V lost 5 bases, and 8 bases had no gene match. The CDR3 is 15 amino acids. The germline gives CDR1 SGHAT, CDR2 FQNNGV. CDR3 region: CASSTSRGTGNTIYF. DNA for the CDR3: TGTGCCAGCAGCACCTCCAGGGGGACAGGAAACACCATATATTTT.

V is TRBV10-2 and J is TRBJ1-1, with a possible D match to TRBD1 (5 bases). The ends were cut back, 0 bases at V and 3 bases at J, with 11 bases in the middle. The CDR3 contains 15 residues. The germline gives CDR1 WSHSY, CDR2 SAAADI. The DNA for the CDR3 is TGCGCCAGCAGTGAGTCTGGTGGGGGGTACACTGAAGCTTTCTTT. This codes for CASSESGGGYTEAFF.

The gene calls are TRBV7-2 and TRBJ2-7; unclear D gene. Germline assignment: CDR1 SGHTA and CDR2 FQGNSA. V was shortened by 3 bases and J by 12 bases, with 15 bases between the two germline ends. The CDR3 sequence is 12 residues long. CDR3 amino acids: CASSLIDSAWYF. DNA for the CDR3: TGTGCCAGCAGCTTGATCGACTCAGCTTGGTACTTC.

This chain links TRBV11-3 with TRBJ1-3, with D possibly TRBD1 on 5 matching bases. V was shortened by 4 bases and J by 7 bases, with 14 bases between the two germline ends. CDR3 size: 14 residues. Germline CDR1 and CDR2: SGHNT and YENEEA. The CDR3 loop reads CASSSDAGWNTIYF. As DNA, the CDR3 is TGTGCCAGCAGCTCAGACGCAGGGTGGAACACCATATATTTT.

This rearrangement joins TRBV25-1 to TRBJ1-2, with 10 bases aligning to TRBD1. Trimming at V came to 3 bases and at J to 5 bases, leaving 9 bases not matched to a gene. The CDR3 is 16 residues long. Germline CDR1 is MGHDK and CDR2 is SYGVNS. DNA of the CDR3: TGTGCCAGCAGTGAGGTCGGGGACAGGGGCATATATGGCTACACCTTC. Its translation is CASSEVGDRGIYGYTF.

This clone was counted between two and nine times. The chain couples TRBV4-2 to TRBJ2-3; 7 bases agree with TRBD2. V shed 1 base and J 0 bases; nucleotides not matched to a gene: 7. The CDR3 loop spans 17 amino acids. Per the germline V gene, CDR1 is LGHNA and CDR2 is YNFKEQ. The CDR3 sequence: CASSQGFSSGSTDTQYF. DNA for the CDR3: TGTGCCAGCAGCCAAGGATTCTCTAGCGGAAGCACAGATACGCAGTATTTT.